One and the same sample provided the 13 T cell receptor beta chains below, sequenced in a study of T cell changes during pregnancy in multiple sclerosis. Profiling relied on immunoSEQ multiplex PCR, and the TCRdb table lists in-frame clones only, not all of them. Of around 66,000 clones in the sample, roughly 91% are singletons; the top ten hold 1% to 1.5%. Sequencing was performed on peripheral blood, taken after pregnancy. The receptors were sampled from a female donor in good health, enrolled as a control in a pregnancy study.

The V gene is TRBV30, the J gene TRBJ1-1, with D uncertain. Trimming removed 0 bases from V and 1 base from J, with 6 bases in between. CDR1 GTSNPN and CDR2 SVGIG come from the germline V gene (reference sequence). The CDR3 length is 13 residues. CDR3 amino acids: CAWSVAGNTEAFF. Here the CDR3 DNA reads TGTGCCTGGAGTGTTGCCGGGAACACTGAAGCTTTCTTT.

The chain is built from TRBV6-5 and TRBJ2-3, with D maybe TRBD2 (5 bases). The CDR3 extends over 15 amino acids. Per the germline V gene, CDR1 is MNHEY and CDR2 is SVGAGI. Between the trimmed V and J ends, which lost 9 bases and 2 bases, there was a span of 18 bases. The CDR3 DNA is TGTGCCAGTCGGCGGACTTGGAAAACCACAGATACGCAGTATTTT. Translated: CASRRTWKTTDTQYF.

This chain connects TRBV10-3 to TRBJ1-1; unclear D gene. The CDR3 contains 14 residues. The V end was cut by 0 bases, the J end by 3 bases, with 8 bases between. The germline CDR1 and CDR2 sequences are ENHRY and SYGVKD. The CDR3 bases are TGTGCCATCAGTGAGTCCCGGGGTTACACTGAAGCTTTCTTT. Translation: CAISESRGYTEAFF.

V and J are TRBV5-4 and TRBJ2-7; possibly TRBD1 for D (6 bases). V lost 4 bases and J lost 5, with 22 bases in between. In germline, CDR1 is SGHNT, CDR2 YYREEE (reference sequence). The CDR3 loop spans 16 amino acids. CDR3 bases: TGTGCCAGCAGCCTGGACAACAGGGCCACTAAAAACGAGCAGTACTTC. Translation: CASSLDNRATKNEQYF.

The rearrangement joins TRBV29-1 to TRBJ2-2; no reliable D call. V lost 4 bases, J lost 0 bases, and 6 bases lay in between. This CDR3 is 13 amino acids long. Germline V gene data show CDR1 as SQVTM and CDR2 as ANQGSEA. The CDR3 DNA reads as TGCAGCGTTGCACACCCGAACACCGGGGAGCTGTTTTTT. Its protein product is CSVAHPNTGELFF.

This CDR3 reads CASSLEAGMGGYTF. The CDR3 DNA reads TGTGCCAGCAGCTTGGAAGCAGGGATGGGTGGCTACACCTTC. The chain is built from TRBV7-6 and TRBJ1-2; a possible D gene is TRBD1 (5 bases). Per the germline V gene, CDR1 is SGHVS and CDR2 is FNYEAQ. V was pared by 3 bases and J by 7 bases, with 15 bases between. The CDR3 is made up of 14 amino acids.

In nucleotides, the CDR3 is TGTGCCACCAGCCAGGGGAGGGGTGTAGCTACCGGGGAGCTGTTTTTT. Protein sequence: CATSQGRGVATGELFF. The V and J genes are TRBV15 and TRBJ2-2, with TRBD2 as a possible D gene (7 bases). This CDR3 is 16 amino acids long. V gave up 5 bases and J gave up 5 bases, with 18 bases separating them. Per germline, CDR1 LNHNV and CDR2 YYDKDF (reference sequence).

This sequence joins TRBV6-6 and TRBJ1-3; 7 bases are a match to TRBD1. Germline CDR1 is MNHNY and CDR2 is SVGAGI (reference sequence). This CDR3 is built from 15 residues. Trimming at V came to 7 bases and at J to 0 bases, leaving 6 bases not matched to a gene. The CDR3, as DNA: TGTGCCAGCACCAGAGGACAGGACTCTGGAAACACCATATATTTT. This sequence encodes CASTRGQDSGNTIYF.

The chain is built from TRBV6-5 and TRBJ1-2; 7 nucleotides line up with TRBD1. V trimming: 4 bases; J trimming: 2 bases; junction bases outside the gene matches: 7. From germline, CDR1 is MNHEY and CDR2 SVGAGI. This CDR3 is built from 15 residues. The CDR3 region is CASSLSGQRNYGYTF. In DNA, the CDR3 is TGTGCCAGCAGTTTGTCGGGACAGCGCAACTATGGCTACACCTTC.

This chain links TRBV5-4 with TRBJ1-6; 7 nucleotides align to TRBD1. CDR1 and CDR2 from the germline V gene are SGHNT and YYREEE (reference sequence). With 4 bases clipped from V and 7 bases from J, the junction kept 8 bases outside the gene matches. This CDR3 has 15 amino acids. The CDR3 is CASSRDSPVNSPLHF. DNA of the CDR3: TGTGCCAGCAGCCGGGACAGCCCGGTCAATTCACCCCTCCACTTT.

The rearrangement uses TRBV7-9 and TRBJ2-7; 7 nucleotides agree with TRBD2. The CDR3 is made up of 14 amino acids. Germline V gene data show CDR1 as SEHNR and CDR2 as FQNEAQ (reference sequence). J gave up 7 bases and V 4 bases, and 10 bases lay outside the gene matches. CDR3 amino acids: CASSYTIGGGEQYF. The CDR3 DNA sequence: TGTGCCAGCAGCTATACGATCGGGGGAGGGGAGCAGTACTTC.

This clone was observed a single time. This sequence joins TRBV19 and TRBJ1-6, with D hard to call. CDR3 size: 14 residues. Germline CDR1 LNHDA, CDR2 SQIVND (reference sequence). Trimming removed 0 bases from V and 15 bases from J, with 15 bases in between. The CDR3 sequence is CASSIDIDKAGLHF. For the CDR3, the DNA is TGTGCCAGTAGTATAGACATTGACAAAGCCGGCCTCCACTTT.

This chain links TRBV5-6 with TRBJ1-2; D is possibly TRBD1 (5 bases). Germline CDR1 is SGHDT and CDR2 is YYEEEE. V shed 0 bases and J shed 4 bases, with 13 bases lying between them. This CDR3 region has 15 residues. The CDR3 coding sequence is TGTGCCAGCAGCTTGGTCGGGGGGACGAGCTATGGCTACACCTTC. This gives the protein CASSLVGGTSYGYTF. The entire variable domain, with the rest obtained from reference TRBV5-6 and TRBJ1-2, is as follows: DAGVTQSPTHLIKTRGQQVTLRCSPKSGHDTVSWYQQALGQGPQFIFQYYEEEERQRGNFPDRFSGHQFPNYSSELNVNALLLGDSALYLCASSLVGGTSYGYTFGSGTRLTVV.